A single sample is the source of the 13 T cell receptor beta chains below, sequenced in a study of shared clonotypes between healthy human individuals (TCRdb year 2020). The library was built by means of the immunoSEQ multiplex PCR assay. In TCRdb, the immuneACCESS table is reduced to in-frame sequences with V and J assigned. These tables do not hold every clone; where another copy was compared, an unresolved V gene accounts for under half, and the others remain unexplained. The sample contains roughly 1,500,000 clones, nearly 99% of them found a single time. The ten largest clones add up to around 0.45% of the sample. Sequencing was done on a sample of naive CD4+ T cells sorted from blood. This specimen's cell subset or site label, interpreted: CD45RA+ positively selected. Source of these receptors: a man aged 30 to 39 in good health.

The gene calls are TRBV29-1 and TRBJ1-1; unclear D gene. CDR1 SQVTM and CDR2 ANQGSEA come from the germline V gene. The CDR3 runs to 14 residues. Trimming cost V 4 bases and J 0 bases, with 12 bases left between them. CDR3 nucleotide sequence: TGCAGCGTTGCTCTCCGGGTTTTGAACACTGAAGCTTTCTTT. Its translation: CSVALRVLNTEAFF. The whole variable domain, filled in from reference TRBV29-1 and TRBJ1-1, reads SAVISQKPSRDICQRGTSLTIQCQVDSQVTMMFWYRQQPGQSLTLIATANQGSEATYESGFVIDKFPISRPNLTFSTLTVSNMSPEDSSIYLCSVALRVLNTEAFFGQGTRLTVV.

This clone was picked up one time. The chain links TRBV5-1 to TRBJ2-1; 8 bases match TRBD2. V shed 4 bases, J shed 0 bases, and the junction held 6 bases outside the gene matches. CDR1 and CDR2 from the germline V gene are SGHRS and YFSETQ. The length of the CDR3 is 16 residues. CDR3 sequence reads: CASSGGSGISYNEQFF. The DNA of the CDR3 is TGCGCCAGCAGCGGGGGTAGCGGGATCTCCTACAATGAGCAGTTCTTC. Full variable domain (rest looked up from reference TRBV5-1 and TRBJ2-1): KAGVTQTPRYLIKTRGQQVTLSCSPISGHRSVSWYQQTPGQGLQFLFEYFSETQRNKGNFPGRFSGRQFSNSRSEMNVSTLELGDSALYLCASSGGSGISYNEQFFGPGTRLTVL.

CDR3 loop: CASSPAGAIEETQYF. CDR3 DNA sequence: TGTGCCAGCTCACCCGCCGGGGCGATAGAAGAGACCCAGTACTTC. This sequence joins TRBV18 and TRBJ2-5; D may match TRBD1 or TRBD2 (5 bases each). The V gene's germline CDR1 is KGHSH and CDR2 LQKENI. This CDR3 spans 15 amino acids. V lost 3 bases and J 3 bases, leaving 14 bases between the germline ends.

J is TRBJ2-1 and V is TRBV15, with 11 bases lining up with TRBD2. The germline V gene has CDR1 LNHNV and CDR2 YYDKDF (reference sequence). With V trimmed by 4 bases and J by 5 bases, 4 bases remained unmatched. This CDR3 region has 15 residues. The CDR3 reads CATSKGLAENNEQFF. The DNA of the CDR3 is TGTGCCACCAGCAAGGGACTAGCGGAAAACAATGAGCAGTTCTTC.

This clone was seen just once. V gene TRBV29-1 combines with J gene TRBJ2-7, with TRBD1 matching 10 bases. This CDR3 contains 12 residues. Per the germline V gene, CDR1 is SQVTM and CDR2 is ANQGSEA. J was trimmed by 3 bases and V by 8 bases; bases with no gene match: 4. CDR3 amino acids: CSTWTGGYEQYF. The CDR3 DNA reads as TGCAGCACCTGGACAGGGGGCTACGAGCAGTACTTC.

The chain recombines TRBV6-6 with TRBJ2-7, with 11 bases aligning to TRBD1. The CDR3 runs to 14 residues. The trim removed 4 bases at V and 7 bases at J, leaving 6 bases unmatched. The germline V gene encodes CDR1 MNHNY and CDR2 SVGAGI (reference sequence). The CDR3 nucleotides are TGTGCCAGCAGTTCCGGGACAGGGGGATGGGAGCAGTACTTC. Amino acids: CASSSGTGGWEQYF.

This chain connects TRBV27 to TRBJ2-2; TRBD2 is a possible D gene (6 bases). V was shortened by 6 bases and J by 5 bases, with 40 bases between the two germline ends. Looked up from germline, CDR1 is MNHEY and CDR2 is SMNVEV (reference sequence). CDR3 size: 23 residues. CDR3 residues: CASSLRGTGTSIKGPVITGELFF. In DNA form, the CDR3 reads TGTGCCAGCAGCCTACGCGGGACTGGGACGTCAATTAAGGGTCCCGTGATAACCGGGGAGCTGTTTTTT.

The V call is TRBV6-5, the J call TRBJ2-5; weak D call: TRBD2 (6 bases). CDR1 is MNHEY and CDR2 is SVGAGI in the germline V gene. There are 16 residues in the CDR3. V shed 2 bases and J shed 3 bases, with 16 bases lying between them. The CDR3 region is CASSYRRDPTEETQYF. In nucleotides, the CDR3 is TGTGCCAGCAGTTACAGGCGGGACCCGACGGAAGAGACCCAGTACTTC.

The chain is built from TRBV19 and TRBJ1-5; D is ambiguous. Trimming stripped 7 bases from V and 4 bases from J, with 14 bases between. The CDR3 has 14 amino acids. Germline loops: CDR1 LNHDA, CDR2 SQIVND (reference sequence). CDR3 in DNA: TGTGCCAGTAAGCAGGACGGTAGAAATCAGCCCCAGCATTTT. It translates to CASKQDGRNQPQHF.

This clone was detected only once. The CDR3 nucleotides read TGTGCCAGCAGCTTTTCCAGGGTTAGGCTTAGCTATGGCTACACCTTC. It encodes CASSFSRVRLSYGYTF. V usage is TRBV7-2 and J usage is TRBJ1-2; D may be TRBD1 (5 bases). The CDR3 has 16 amino acids. Germline-derived CDR1 and CDR2 are SGHTA and FQGNSA. V was pared by 3 bases and J by 4 bases, with 18 bases between.

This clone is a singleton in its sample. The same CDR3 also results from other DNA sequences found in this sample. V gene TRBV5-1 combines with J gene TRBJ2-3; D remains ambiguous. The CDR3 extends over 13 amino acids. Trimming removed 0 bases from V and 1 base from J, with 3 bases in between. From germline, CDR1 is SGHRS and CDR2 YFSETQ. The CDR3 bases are TGCGCCAGCAGCTTGGCGGGCACAGATACGCAGTATTTT. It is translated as CASSLAGTDTQYF. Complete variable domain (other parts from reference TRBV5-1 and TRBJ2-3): KAGVTQTPRYLIKTRGQQVTLSCSPISGHRSVSWYQQTPGQGLQFLFEYFSETQRNKGNFPGRFSGRQFSNSRSEMNVSTLELGDSALYLCASSLAGTDTQYFGPGTRLTVL.

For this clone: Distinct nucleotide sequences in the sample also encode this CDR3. The CDR3 nucleotides read TGTGCCAGCAGCCTAACCGATACGCAGTATTTT. Translated, it gives CASSLTDTQYF. The rearrangement uses TRBV7-2 and TRBJ2-3; D not certain. Trimming cost V 5 bases and J 6 bases, with 6 bases left between them. This CDR3 contains 11 residues. Germline CDR1 SGHTA, CDR2 FQGNSA.

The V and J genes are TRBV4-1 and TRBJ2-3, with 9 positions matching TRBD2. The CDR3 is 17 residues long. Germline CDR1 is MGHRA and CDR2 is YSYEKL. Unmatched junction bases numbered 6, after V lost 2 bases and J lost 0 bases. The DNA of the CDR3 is TGCGCCAGCAGCCAAATTTCTAGCGGGGATAGCACAGATACGCAGTATTTT. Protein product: CASSQISSGDSTDTQYF.